This TCR beta chain came from a study of type 1 regulatory T cells. Study-wide context: T-allo10 is an in vitro-generated, Tr1-enriched CD4 T cell product specific for alloantigen.

Trimming cost V 2 bases and J 1 base; bases outside gene matches: 5. Germline V lookup: CDR1 SGHRS, CDR2 YFSETQ. The CDR3 sequence is 15 residues long. TCRdb re-called the reads through MiXCR, storing one row per CDR3 protein. The table lists about 97,000 distinct CDR3 sequences, roughly 28% of them singletons. The gene calls are TRBV5-1 and TRBJ2-5, with 7 bases that match TRBD1. The sample consisted of CD4+ T cells, either the whole sample or a sorted fraction (not recorded which). This TCR was sampled from a human donor in good health. The CDR3 nucleotides read TGCGCCAGCAGCTTCAACCGGGACAGCCAAGAGACCCAGTACTTC. As protein: CASSFNRDSQETQYF.